What follows are 14 T cell receptor beta chains derived from one specimen sequenced in a study of regulatory T cells in long-lasting Graves disease. Time point described: persistent/refractory GD, antithyroid drugs over 5 years with positive TRAb. Extracted PBMC RNA gave rise to the TCR library. Combining iRepertoire HTBI primers with Arm-PCR of CDR3 regions, the authors built TCR beta libraries. One entry per CDR3 protein results from TCRdb running MiXCR on the multiplex PCR reads. There are a few hundred thousand distinct CDR3 sequences in the sample; 20% to 25% occur only once, and about 26% lies in the top ten. The specimen comprised peripheral blood mononuclear cells (PBMCs), sampled when the disease was refractory, from a patient treated with antithyroid drugs. Receptors were obtained from a female donor with Graves disease.

This clonotype was observed a handful of times. The chain recombines TRBV27 with TRBJ1-6; D call uncertain. The ends were cut back, 6 bases at V and 9 bases at J, with 15 bases in the middle. The CDR3 runs to 14 residues. Germline V gene data show CDR1 as MNHEY and CDR2 as SMNVEV (reference sequence). CDR3 nucleotide sequence: TGTGCCAGCAGCCAATCCTTGTTTCCTTCACCCCTCCACTTT. It encodes CASSQSLFPSPLHF.

The V and J genes are TRBV4-3 and TRBJ2-7; D perhaps matches TRBD2 (5 bases). This CDR3 spans 15 amino acids. V shed 0 bases and J shed 3 bases, with 12 bases lying between them. The germline V gene has CDR1 LGHNA and CDR2 YSLEER. The CDR3 coding sequence is TGCGCCAGCAGCCAAGAAGGGCGGGCGGGCTACGAGCAGTACTTC. Residues: CASSQEGRAGYEQYF.

The chain joins TRBV19 to TRBJ1-1, with D possibly TRBD1 on 5 matching bases. CDR1 LNHDA and CDR2 SQIVND come from the germline V gene (reference sequence). The V end was cut by 7 bases, the J end by 3 bases, with 18 bases between. The length of the CDR3 is 15 residues. The CDR3 DNA is TGTGCCAGTACCACTGAGGGGTCAGGCGACACTGAAGCTTTCTTT. Protein sequence: CASTTEGSGDTEAFF.

In this sample, this clonotype turned up many times. The gene calls are TRBV28 and TRBJ1-5, with unresolved D. The V and J ends lost 0 bases and 1 base respectively, with 13 bases between them. Per the germline V gene, CDR1 is MDHEN and CDR2 is SYDVKM. CDR3 size: 17 residues. The CDR3 spells CASSLCCKDRSNQPQHF. DNA for the CDR3: TGTGCCAGCAGTTTATGCTGTAAGGATAGGAGCAATCAGCCCCAGCATTTT.

V usage is TRBV28 and J usage is TRBJ2-2, with D possibly TRBD1 on 5 matching bases. Trimming pared 5 bases from V and 5 bases from J, leaving 9 bases between. In germline, CDR1 is MDHEN, CDR2 SYDVKM. The CDR3 is 13 amino acids. Here the CDR3 DNA reads TGTGCCAGCAGTGCCAGGGAAACCGGGGAGCTGTTTTTT. Translating it yields CASSARETGELFF.

In this sample, this clonotype turned up a few times. The chain has TRBV30 and TRBJ2-7; 10 bases are a match to TRBD2. CDR1 GTSNPN and CDR2 SVGIG come from the germline V gene (reference sequence). The V gene end was trimmed by 2 bases and the J gene end by 0 bases; junction bases not matched to a gene: 4. The CDR3 spans 15 residues. The CDR3 region is CAWSLAGAGSYEQYF. The CDR3 nucleotides are TGTGCCTGGAGTCTAGCGGGAGCGGGCTCCTACGAGCAGTACTTC.

Ten or more counts support this clonotype. J is TRBJ2-7 and V is TRBV11-2; 10 nucleotides agree with TRBD2. Germline V CDR1 and CDR2: SGHAT, FQNNGV. Germline trimming cut 5 bases from V and 4 bases from J; bases unmatched to any gene: 8. This CDR3 has 15 amino acids. CDR3 DNA sequence: TGTGCCAGCAGCCCGTGGGCTAGCGGGAGTTACGAGCAGTACTTC. Translated: CASSPWASGSYEQYF.

V is TRBV28 and J is TRBJ1-5; no firm D call. Germline CDR1 reads MDHEN; CDR2 reads SYDVKM. The CDR3 runs 14 residues. Trimming stripped 7 bases from V and 5 bases from J, with 15 bases between. This chain's CDR3 is CASTLGQAYQPQHF. CDR3 bases: TGTGCCAGCACCCTTGGGCAGGCCTATCAGCCCCAGCATTTT.

The rearrangement joins TRBV3-1 to TRBJ2-3, with TRBD2 matching 7 bases. CDR3 length: 17 residues. J was trimmed by 2 bases and V by 3 bases; bases with no gene match: 11. CDR1 and CDR2 (germline): LGHDT, YNNKEL (reference sequence). CDR3: CASSHSWSLADTDTQYF. As DNA, the CDR3 is TGTGCCAGCAGCCACAGCTGGTCCCTAGCGGACACAGATACGCAGTATTTT.

The rearrangement uses TRBV10-3 and TRBJ1-2; D possibly corresponds to TRBD1 (5 bases). Trimming cost V 7 bases and J 7 bases, with 16 bases left between them. The CDR3 totals 13 residues. Germline V gene data show CDR1 as ENHRY and CDR2 as SYGVKD. For the CDR3, the DNA is TGTGCCATCACTCCCGACGGGGGGTTTGGCTACACCTTC. It is translated as CAITPDGGFGYTF.

Ten or more counts support this clonotype. A read error may produce the germline difference seen at one junction end. The genes are TRBV2 and TRBJ2-7, with D hard to call. CDR3 size: 11 residues. Germline V gives CDR1 SNHLY, CDR2 FYNNEI. CDR3 in amino acids: CASGDVWQPSF. The CDR3 nucleotides are TGTGCCAGCGGGGATGTATGGCAGCCCAGCTTC. Full variable domain (rest looked up from reference TRBV2 and TRBJ2-7): EPEVTQTPSHQVTQMGQEVILRCVPISNHLYFYWYRQILGQKVEFLVSFYNNEISEKSEIFDDQFSVERPDGSNFTLKIRSTKLEDSAMYFCASGDVWQPSFGPGTRLTVT.

This clonotype was found a few times. This chain connects TRBV6-1 to TRBJ1-2; 9 bases match TRBD1. Germline V gives CDR1 MNHNS, CDR2 SASEGT. Trimming removed 6 bases from V and 6 bases from J; junction bases left unmatched: 20. The CDR3 is 18 amino acids. The CDR3 protein is CASSYTGGAGLGENGYTF. The CDR3 region has the DNA TGTGCCAGCAGCTACACAGGGGGCGCCGGACTGGGAGAAAATGGCTACACCTTC.

Of note for this clonotype: A much larger clone sits a single nucleotide away, making a read error possible. Since the CDR3 does not end with the conserved phenylalanine or tryptophan, this likely comes from a read error. The rearrangement links TRBV6-9 to TRBJ2-5; D gene uncertain. This CDR3 region has 13 residues. V was cut by 3 bases and J by 0 bases, with 5 bases left in between. Germline lookup yields CDR1 MNHGY and CDR2 SVAAGI. As DNA, the CDR3 is TGTGCCAGCAGTTACGTGTACCAAGAGACCCAGTACTAC. It translates to CASSYVYQETQYY.

The chain couples TRBV12-3 or TRBV12-4 to TRBJ2-1; the D is unclear. The CDR3 spans 14 residues. Trimming left V 7 bases short and J 13 bases short, with 23 bases between. The CDR3 DNA is TGTGCCAGCACCCTTGCACAGTACCAAGAGACCCAGTTCTTC. Residues: CASTLAQYQETQFF.